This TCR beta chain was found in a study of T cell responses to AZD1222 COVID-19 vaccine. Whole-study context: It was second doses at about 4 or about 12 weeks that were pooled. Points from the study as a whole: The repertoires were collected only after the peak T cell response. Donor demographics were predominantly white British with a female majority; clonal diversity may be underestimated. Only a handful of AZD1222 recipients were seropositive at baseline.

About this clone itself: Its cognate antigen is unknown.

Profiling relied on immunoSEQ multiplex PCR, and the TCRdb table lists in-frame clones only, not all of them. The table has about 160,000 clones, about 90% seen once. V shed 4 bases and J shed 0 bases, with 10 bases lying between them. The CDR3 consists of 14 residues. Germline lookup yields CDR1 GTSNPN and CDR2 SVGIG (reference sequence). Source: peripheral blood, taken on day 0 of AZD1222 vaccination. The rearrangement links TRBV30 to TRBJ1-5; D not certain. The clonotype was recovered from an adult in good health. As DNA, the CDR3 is TGTGCCTGGACCGACCCCCATAGCAATCAGCCCCAGCATTTT. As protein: CAWTDPHSNQPQHF.